This T cell receptor (beta chain) was profiled in a study of blood T cells in healthy people across ages. A second PCR, run for about 6 to 11 cycles, used a sample-barcoded 5' primer plus a J-beta primer mix. TCRdb passed the 5' RACE reads through MiXCR, listing each CDR3 protein once. The sample lists 790,000 or so distinct CDR3 sequences, roughly three fifths seen once, with under 30% in the top ten. The CDR3 length is 13 residues. Looked up from germline, CDR1 is GTSNPN and CDR2 is SVGIG (reference sequence). After removal of 7 bases from V and 1 base from J, the junction contained 6 bases not matched to a gene. Per sample, a minimum of 6 million PBMCs were isolated. This clonotype turned up a few times.

The clonotype was recovered from a man aged 40-50 years in good health. The genes are TRBV30 and TRBJ1-1; 7 nucleotides line up with TRBD1. Sequencing input: blood. CDR3 protein: CAFNRGENTEAFF. CDR3 in DNA: TGTGCCTTTAACAGGGGAGAGAACACTGAAGCTTTCTTT.